The 20 T cell receptor beta chains below all came from one sample that was sequenced in a study of cytomegalovirus exposure and HLA in healthy donors. This PCR relied on a set of 60 Vbeta primers and 13 Jbeta primers. Some clones are missing from TCRdb's copy, which holds only in-frame ones; the method was immunoSEQ multiplex PCR. The data hold 150,000 to 200,000 clones, with approximately 90% observed a single time. The specimen sequenced was PBMCs. The receptors stem from a boy aged 2 to 9 in good health and CMV-seronegative.

The J gene is TRBJ2-3, the V gene TRBV19; D is perhaps TRBD2 (6 bases). V was shortened by 8 bases and J by 2 bases, with 14 bases between the two germline ends. Germline loops: CDR1 LNHDA, CDR2 SQIVND (reference sequence). The CDR3 runs to 14 residues. The CDR3 nucleotides are TGTGCCAGTGGGACTTCACAGTACACAGATACGCAGTATTTT. Protein sequence: CASGTSQYTDTQYF.

This clone has only one observation. V is TRBV9 and J is TRBJ1-4, with 8 nucleotides matching TRBD1. Germline lookup yields CDR1 SGDLS and CDR2 YYNGEE. CDR3 length: 16 amino acids. Trimming at V came to 0 bases and at J to 6 bases, leaving 7 bases not matched to a gene. The DNA for the CDR3 is TGTGCCAGCAGCGTAGCTCTCGGACAGGGAGATGAAAAACTGTTTTTT. Encoded protein: CASSVALGQGDEKLFF.

The chain carries TRBV7-2 and TRBJ2-1, with a possible D match to TRBD1 (6 bases). The CDR3 totals 16 residues. V lost 1 base and J lost 4, with 14 bases in between. Germline V lookup: CDR1 SGHTA, CDR2 FQGNSA. In DNA form, the CDR3 reads TGTGCCAGCAGCTTAGAGGGACAAAAACCATACAATGAGCAGTTCTTC. As protein: CASSLEGQKPYNEQFF.

The chain's CDR3 is CASSQTSGRAYEQFF. The CDR3 nucleotides read TGCGCCAGCAGCCAGACTAGCGGGAGGGCCTATGAGCAGTTCTTC. The chain recombines TRBV4-1 with TRBJ2-1, with 14 positions matching TRBD2. Germline CDR1 and CDR2: MGHRA and YSYEKL. Losses at the gene ends were 3 bases for V and 8 bases for J; bases not matched to a gene: 3. CDR3 length equals 15 residues.

V gene TRBV18 combines with J gene TRBJ1-5; D gene ambiguous. There are 17 residues in the CDR3. The V end lost 1 base, the J end lost 6 bases, and 19 bases lay between the germline ends. Germline V gene sequence: CDR1 KGHSH, CDR2 LQKENI. The CDR3 loop reads CASSPLPNRPGGQPQHF. Written as DNA, the CDR3 is TGTGCCAGCTCACCACTTCCCAACCGGCCAGGAGGTCAGCCCCAGCATTTT.

The chain has TRBV6-1 and TRBJ2-3, with D possibly being TRBD1 (6 bases). Between the trimmed V and J ends, which lost 7 bases and 6 bases, there was a span of 14 bases. The CDR3 length is 13 residues. The germline V gene encodes CDR1 MNHNS and CDR2 SASEGT. In DNA form, the CDR3 reads TGTGCCAGCACGGCCCGGACAGTTGATACGCAGTATTTT. This translates into CASTARTVDTQYF.

This chain uses TRBV19 with TRBJ2-7; D gene ambiguous. V was trimmed by 5 bases and J by 2 bases, leaving 10 bases between them. Germline V CDR1 and CDR2: LNHDA, SQIVND (reference sequence). This CDR3 comprises 13 residues. The CDR3 sequence: CASSLKRTYEQYF. CDR3 DNA sequence: TGTGCCAGTAGTCTCAAGAGAACCTACGAGCAGTACTTC.

The CDR3 region is CASSLLDRGINEKLFF. CDR3 sequence (DNA): TGTGCCAGCAGCCTACTGGACAGGGGGATTAATGAAAAACTGTTTTTT. The V gene is TRBV9, the J gene TRBJ1-4; TRBD1 aligns across 10 bases. After removal of 4 bases from V and 4 bases from J, the junction contained 7 bases not matched to a gene. This CDR3 has 16 amino acids. Germline values: CDR1 SGDLS, CDR2 YYNGEE.

The chain recombines TRBV5-5 with TRBJ1-4; D gene unclear. With 0 bases removed from V and 7 bases from J, the gap between germline ends came to 10 bases. Germline assignment: CDR1 SGHKS and CDR2 YYEKEE (reference sequence). The CDR3 runs to 14 residues. The CDR3 region is CASSLGGMSEKLFF. CDR3 DNA sequence: TGTGCCAGCAGCTTGGGAGGGATGAGTGAAAAACTGTTTTTT.

This chain links TRBV15 with TRBJ1-2, with D possibly being TRBD1 (5 bases). The germline V and J ends were trimmed by 0 bases and 3 bases, with 11 bases remaining between them. This CDR3 comprises 15 residues. Per germline, CDR1 LNHNV and CDR2 YYDKDF (reference sequence). The DNA of the CDR3 is TGTGCCACCAGCAGAGAGGGGCCCGGGCACTATGGCTACACCTTC. Its protein is CATSREGPGHYGYTF.

The chain employs TRBV7-2 and TRBJ1-6; 7 nucleotides agree with TRBD1. V trimming: 5 bases; J trimming: 9 bases; junction bases outside the gene matches: 13. The germline gives CDR1 SGHTA, CDR2 FQGNSA. This CDR3 spans 16 amino acids. The CDR3 protein is CASSPGGFAGGSPLHF. The CDR3 region has the DNA TGTGCCAGCAGCCCAGGGGGATTTGCAGGTGGTTCACCCCTCCACTTT.

The chain carries TRBV7-8 and TRBJ1-5; 9 positions agree with TRBD1. Germline CDR1 is SGHVS and CDR2 is FQNEAQ. The CDR3 extends over 18 amino acids. Trimming took 5 bases from V and 2 from J; bases not matched to a gene: 13. CDR3 sequence reads: CASSQSGQGSYRNQPQHF. The CDR3 nucleotides are TGTGCCAGCAGCCAAAGCGGACAGGGGAGTTATCGCAATCAGCCCCAGCATTTT.

The chain is built from TRBV27 and TRBJ1-6; possible D gene TRBD1, 5 bases. Germline V gene lookup returns CDR1 MNHEY and CDR2 SMNVEV (reference sequence). V was cut by 1 base and J by 4 bases, with 14 bases left in between. The CDR3 covers 17 residues. CDR3 in amino acids: CASSLFPQGTYNSPLHF. DNA for the CDR3: TGTGCCAGCAGTTTATTCCCCCAGGGAACATATAATTCACCCCTCCACTTT.

Comment on this clone: The germline gene is not matched at one end of the junction; a read error may be the cause. V is TRBV7-9 and J is TRBJ2-5, with 8 bases identical to TRBD1. The CDR3 length is 16 residues. The V gene's germline CDR1 is SEHNR and CDR2 FQNEAQ (reference sequence). CDR3 in amino acids: CSSSLDAGGSKETQYF. CDR3 coding DNA: TGTTCCAGCAGCTTAGACGCAGGGGGCTCTAAGGAGACCCAGTACTTC.

The genes are TRBV5-1 and TRBJ1-2, with 10 bases aligning to TRBD1. CDR3 length: 18 residues. Germline loops: CDR1 SGHRS, CDR2 YFSETQ. The junction had 12 bases not matched to a gene; V was cut back by 1 base and J by 3 bases. DNA of the CDR3: TGCGCCAGCAGCTTGAGTGCGACAGGGGGCGCCGGGGACTATGGCTACACCTTC. This encodes CASSLSATGGAGDYGYTF.

This rearrangement joins TRBV7-6 to TRBJ1-6, with D maybe TRBD1 (5 bases). The CDR3 length is 15 residues. V was trimmed by 2 bases and J by 8 bases, leaving 13 bases between them. The germline CDR1 and CDR2 sequences are SGHVS and FNYEAQ. CDR3 bases: TGTGCCAGCAGCTTAAAACGATTAGGGGATTCACCCCTCCACTTT. Translating it yields CASSLKRLGDSPLHF.

This clone turned up a few times. This chain uses TRBV5-1 with TRBJ1-3; 9 bases are a match to TRBD1. With V trimmed by 4 bases and J by 1 base, 6 bases remained unmatched. Germline V lookup: CDR1 SGHRS, CDR2 YFSETQ. CDR3 size: 16 residues. This chain's CDR3 is CASSLGQGNSGNTIYF. The CDR3 region has the DNA TGCGCCAGCAGCCTTGGACAGGGGAATTCTGGAAACACCATATATTTT.

The chain couples TRBV30 to TRBJ2-7; a weak D match, TRBD1 (5 bases). Germline CDR1 GTSNPN, CDR2 SVGIG (reference sequence). The CDR3 is made up of 13 amino acids. V was clipped by 4 bases and J by 2 bases, with 12 bases between them. The CDR3 sequence: CAWTGLIPYEQYF. The CDR3 bases are TGTGCCTGGACAGGGCTTATACCCTACGAGCAGTACTTC.

This rearrangement joins TRBV7-9 to TRBJ2-1; TRBD2 matches 8 bases. From germline, CDR1 is SEHNR and CDR2 FQNEAQ (reference sequence). The CDR3 covers 14 residues. The V segment lost 0 bases and the J segment 9 bases; nucleotides outside the gene matches: 4. As DNA, the CDR3 is TGTGCCAGCAGCTTAGCGGGCGGGAGGAGTGAGCAGTTCTTC. Protein product: CASSLAGGRSEQFF.

There are a few counts of this clone. The J gene is TRBJ1-3, the V gene TRBV30, with TRBD1 identical over 7 bases. J lost 0 bases, V lost 2 bases, and 7 bases had no gene match. The CDR3 contains 16 residues. CDR1 GTSNPN and CDR2 SVGIG come from the germline V gene (reference sequence). In nucleotides, the CDR3 is TGTGCCTGGAGTCTCACAGGGGTGCTCTCTGGAAACACCATATATTTT. It encodes CAWSLTGVLSGNTIYF.